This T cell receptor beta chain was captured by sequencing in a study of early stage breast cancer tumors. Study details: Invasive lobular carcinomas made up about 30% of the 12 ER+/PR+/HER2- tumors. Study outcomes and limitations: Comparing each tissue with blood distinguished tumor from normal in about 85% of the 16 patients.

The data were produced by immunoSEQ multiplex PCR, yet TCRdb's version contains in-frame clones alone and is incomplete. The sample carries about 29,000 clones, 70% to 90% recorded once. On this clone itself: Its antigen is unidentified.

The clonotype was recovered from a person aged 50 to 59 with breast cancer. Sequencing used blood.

The CDR3 is CASSQVVSYEQYF. DNA for the CDR3: TGCGCCAGCAGCCAAGTAGTCTCCTACGAGCAGTACTTC. The chain has TRBV4-1 and TRBJ2-7; D ambiguous. The germline V and J ends were trimmed by 1 base and 0 bases, with 4 bases remaining between them. This CDR3 spans 13 amino acids. Germline CDR1 is MGHRA and CDR2 is YSYEKL.